Included here is one TCR beta chain sequence, with context. Its specificity is not known. The sample is drawn from a study of cytomegalovirus exposure and HLA in healthy donors. Study-wide results and caveats: Relative to the approximately 680-donor mean, N-insertions were reportedly fewer in an Asian-associated ancestry cluster in a later analysis. Most TCR sequences were uncommon, yet certain public TCRs appeared in many donors. Common viral pathogens (according to a later analysis) appeared linked to several of the most significant clusters.

The CDR3 extends over 15 amino acids. Germline V gene data show CDR1 as LGHNT and CDR2 as FRNRAP. J gave up 4 bases and V 8 bases, and 12 bases lay outside the gene matches. This PCR relied on a set of 60 Vbeta primers and 13 Jbeta primers. Repertoires were generated with immunoSEQ multiplex PCR, while TCRdb's copy carries only in-frame clones and drops some. Of about 220,000 clones in the sample, about 80% were seen once. This TCR was recovered from a middle-aged man in good health and CMV-seropositive. The chain recombines TRBV12-5 with TRBJ2-7, with 9 bases identical to TRBD2. The sample taken for sequencing was PBMCs. The CDR3 region is CASTPGLATEYEQYF. The DNA for the CDR3 is TGTGCTAGTACCCCTGGACTAGCGACAGAATACGAGCAGTACTTC.